Below, 5 T cell receptor beta chains from the same sample are listed, as sequenced in a study of CD8+CD57+ T cells in acquired aplastic anemia. Genomic DNA provided the template from which TCR beta VDJ and CDR3 profiles were obtained. One entry per CDR3 protein results from TCRdb running MiXCR on the reads. The repertoire has hundreds of thousands of distinct CDR3 sequences, about two thirds of them found once; the top ten carry 4%. Sequenced: sorted CD4+, CD8+, or CD8+CD57+ T cells (not recorded which) from PBMCs. The source is a human donor in good health, serving as a control.

This CDR3 is CASSELGLAGVTYEQYF. The CDR3 DNA follows: TGTGCCAGCAGCGAGTTGGGACTAGCGGGGGTGACCTACGAGCAGTACTTC. The rearrangement links TRBV7-8 to TRBJ2-7; 14 positions match TRBD2. The V and J ends lost 5 bases and 2 bases, in that order; junction bases with no gene match: 8. CDR3 length: 17 amino acids. Germline-derived CDR1 and CDR2 are SGHVS and FQNEAQ.

Of note for this clonotype: One end of the junction varies from germline; a read error may be responsible. The CDR3, as DNA: TGTGCCAGCAGTAAGTTCCACGGAGACAACGAGCAGTTCTTC. Translating it yields CASSKFHGDNEQFF. The rearrangement links TRBV10-3 to TRBJ2-1; D is unclear. Germline V gene sequence: CDR1 ENHRY, CDR2 SYGVKD. The CDR3 length is 14 residues.

This clonotype was seen more than once but under ten times. This chain links TRBV2 with TRBJ1-1; 7 nucleotides agree with TRBD1. The CDR3 consists of 14 residues. Germline V gene data show CDR1 as SNHLY and CDR2 as FYNNEI. V lost 5 bases to trimming and J lost 2 bases; unmatched junction nucleotides: 5. This chain's CDR3 is CASSYRQGNTEAFF. Here the CDR3 DNA reads TGTGCCAGCAGTTATAGACAGGGTAACACTGAAGCTTTCTTT.

The CDR3 coding sequence is TGTGCCACCAGCAGAGAGGGGGGGACTAGATACGAGCAGTACTTC. Amino acids: CATSREGGTRYEQYF. The chain employs TRBV15 and TRBJ2-7; TRBD2 matches 8 bases. This CDR3 region has 15 residues. V dropped 0 bases and J dropped 4; count of bases not matched to a gene: 5. CDR1 is LNHNV, CDR2 YYDKDF, per germline (reference sequence). The full variable domain, completed using reference TRBV15 and TRBJ2-7, is DAMVIQNPRYQVTQFGKPVTLSCSQTLNHNVMYWYQQKSSQAPKLLFHYYDKDFNNEADTPDNFQSRRPNTSFCFLDIRSPGLGDTAMYLCATSREGGTRYEQYFGPGTRLTVT.

The chain has TRBV12-3 or TRBV12-4 and TRBJ1-2; D unclear. This CDR3 region has 14 residues. Trimming stripped 1 base from V and 4 bases from J, with 10 bases between. The CDR3 DNA reads TGTGCCAGCAGTTTAGTAGGAGCCAGCTATGGCTACACCTTC. Its translation: CASSLVGASYGYTF.